This is a list of T cell receptor beta chains from one sample in a study of blood T cell repertoires in COVID-19. Profiled with immunoSEQ multiplex PCR; TCRdb holds only in-frame clones, not every one. The data show some 350,000 clones, more than 75% seen once. Input material: PBMCs or T cells enriched from blood (not recorded which). The receptors stem from a woman in her twenties or thirties who had recovered from COVID-19. The CDR3 runs from the conserved cysteine through the conserved F or W. A D gene is named only where the DNA matches it firmly. Clone sizes are given selectively: once, few, many, or a class where the clone is expanded.

clone size: -
D gene: TRBD1
J gene: TRBJ2-3
V gene: TRBV3-1/TRBV3-2
CDR3 DNA: TGTGCCAGCAGCCGGGACAGAAGCACAGATACGCAGTATTTT
CDR3 protein: CASSRDRSTDTQYF

clone size: -
D gene: -
J gene: TRBJ2-3
V gene: TRBV27
CDR3 DNA: TGTGCCAGCAGTTTTGCCGGGATTAGCACAGATACGCAGTATTTT
CDR3 protein: CASSFAGISTDTQYF

clone size: -
D gene: TRBD2
J gene: TRBJ2-1
V gene: TRBV3-1/TRBV3-2
CDR3 DNA: TGTGCCAGCAGCCCGCCGGGGGGTCCTCACAATGAGCAGTTCTTC
CDR3 protein: CASSPPGGPHNEQFF

clone size: -
D gene: TRBD2
J gene: TRBJ2-3
V gene: TRBV4-2
CDR3 DNA: TGTGCCAGCAGCCACACCCTTCAACTAGCGGCCGACACAGATACGCAGTATTTT
CDR3 protein: CASSHTLQLAADTDTQYF

clone size: -
D gene: -
J gene: TRBJ2-2
V gene: TRBV3-1/TRBV3-2
CDR3 DNA: TGTGCCAGCAGCCAATTAGGAGGAATAGGCACCGGGGAGCTGTTTTTT
CDR3 protein: CASSQLGGIGTGELFF

clone size: -
D gene: -
J gene: TRBJ1-5
V gene: TRBV5-1
CDR3 DNA: TGCGCCAGCAGGGAAGCTCCGGGACACAATCAGCCCCAGCATTTT
CDR3 protein: CASREAPGHNQPQHF

clone size: -
D gene: TRBD2
J gene: TRBJ2-3
V gene: TRBV9
CDR3 DNA: TGTGCCAGCAGCGCCGGGACTAGCGGCACAGATACGCAGTATTTT
CDR3 protein: CASSAGTSGTDTQYF

clone size: -
D gene: -
J gene: TRBJ1-4
V gene: TRBV3-1/TRBV3-2
CDR3 DNA: TGTGCCAGCAGCCAGGGAGGGATGGGTGAAAAACTGTTTTTT
CDR3 protein: CASSQGGMGEKLFF

clone size: -
D gene: -
J gene: TRBJ1-3
V gene: TRBV7-6
CDR3 DNA: TGTGCCAGCGGTACGGAGTCGAGAAACACCATATATTTT
CDR3 protein: CASGTESRNTIYF

clone size: -
D gene: TRBD1
J gene: TRBJ1-2
V gene: TRBV12-5
CDR3 DNA: TGTGCTAGTGGTTTGGTACTGGGACAGGTCGACGGCTACACCTTC
CDR3 protein: CASGLVLGQVDGYTF

clone size: once
D gene: TRBD1
J gene: TRBJ1-6
V gene: TRBV7-8
CDR3 DNA: TGTGCCAGCAGCTTTGGGCAGGGGGCCTTTGATTCACCCCTCCACTTT
CDR3 protein: CASSFGQGAFDSPLHF

clone size: -
D gene: TRBD2
J gene: TRBJ2-1
V gene: TRBV9
CDR3 DNA: TGTGCCAGCAGCGTAACGGGGGGGCTCGGGAGTGAGCAGTTCTTC
CDR3 protein: CASSVTGGLGSEQFF

clone size: -
D gene: -
J gene: TRBJ1-1
V gene: TRBV28
CDR3 DNA: TGTGCCAGCAGTTTCGTATGGCGGGTATCGGACACTGAAGCTTTCTTT
CDR3 protein: CASSFVWRVSDTEAFF

clone size: -
D gene: -
J gene: TRBJ1-1
V gene: TRBV10-3
CDR3 DNA: TGTGCCATCAGGCCCAGCGTAGGTACTGAAGCTTTCTTT
CDR3 protein: CAIRPSVGTEAFF

clone size: -
D gene: -
J gene: TRBJ1-5
V gene: TRBV7-9
CDR3 DNA: TGTGCCAGCGAGCGGGAGGCAAATCAGCCCCAGCATTTT
CDR3 protein: CASEREANQPQHF

clone size: -
D gene: -
J gene: TRBJ1-2
V gene: TRBV7-6
CDR3 DNA: TGTGCCAGCAGCTCCCCAATCGACGGGTCTGGCTACACCTTC
CDR3 protein: CASSSPIDGSGYTF

clone size: -
D gene: -
J gene: TRBJ1-4
V gene: TRBV3-1/TRBV3-2
CDR3 DNA: TGTGCCAGCAGCCAAGATCTAGGATTGAGGACAGATGAAAAACTGTTTTTT
CDR3 protein: CASSQDLGLRTDEKLFF

clone size: once
D gene: TRBD2
J gene: TRBJ2-3
V gene: TRBV9
CDR3 DNA: TGTGCCAGCAGCGCGGGGGCTAGCGGGAGTGGGGCAGATACGCAGTATTTT
CDR3 protein: CASSAGASGSGADTQYF

clone size: -
D gene: TRBD1
J gene: TRBJ2-3
V gene: TRBV2
CDR3 DNA: TGTGCCACGAAGCCGGGACAGAGCACAGATACGCAGTATTTT
CDR3 protein: CATKPGQSTDTQYF

clone size: -
D gene: -
J gene: TRBJ1-3
V gene: TRBV30
CDR3 DNA: TGTGCCTGGACCGGACTATCTGGAAACACCATATATTTT
CDR3 protein: CAWTGLSGNTIYF

clone size: once
D gene: TRBD1
J gene: TRBJ1-1
V gene: TRBV28
CDR3 DNA: TGTGCCAGCAGTTTAGCGACAGGGGGTCTGAGCACTGAAGCTTTCTTT
CDR3 protein: CASSLATGGLSTEAFF

clone size: once
D gene: TRBD2
J gene: TRBJ2-5
V gene: TRBV5-1
CDR3 DNA: TGCGCCAGCAGCGACCGACTAGCGGGGAGCCGTATCCAAGAGACCCAGTACTTC
CDR3 protein: CASSDRLAGSRIQETQYF

clone size: -
D gene: -
J gene: TRBJ1-4
V gene: TRBV7-9
CDR3 DNA: TGTGCCAGCAGCTTGACTGACTTCTCTGCAACTAATGAAAAACTGTTTTTT
CDR3 protein: CASSLTDFSATNEKLFF

clone size: once
D gene: -
J gene: TRBJ2-2
V gene: TRBV11-3
CDR3 DNA: TGTGCCAGCAGCTTGGCCCCCAACACCGGGGAGCTGTTTTTT
CDR3 protein: CASSLAPNTGELFF

clone size: -
D gene: -
J gene: TRBJ2-1
V gene: TRBV24-1
CDR3 DNA: TGTGCCACCAGTGATTCTAACAGCAATGAGCAGTTCTTC
CDR3 protein: CATSDSNSNEQFF

clone size: -
D gene: -
J gene: TRBJ1-1
V gene: TRBV11-2
CDR3 DNA: TGTGCCAGCAGTTTTGCGGGGGTCACTGAAGCTTTCTTT
CDR3 protein: CASSFAGVTEAFF

clone size: -
D gene: -
J gene: TRBJ1-5
V gene: TRBV2
CDR3 DNA: TGTGCCAGCGCCGGGGGTAGCAATCAGCCCCAGCATTTT
CDR3 protein: CASAGGSNQPQHF